This T cell receptor beta chain was observed in a study of T cells expressing NK-cell markers (dated by TCRdb to the early 2020s). The study in broad terms: In sorted CD3+CD56+NKG2C+, CD3+CD56+NKG2C- and CD3+CD56-NKG2C+ T-cell subsets from eight donors, TCR beta-chain repertoires were profiled. Among the eight sequenced donors, seven were HCMV-seropositive and one was HCMV-seronegative. All eight donors whose samples were sequenced were randomly selected healthy volunteers, three of them men and five women. Libraries were sequenced as 2 x 150 bp reads on Illumina HiSeq 2000/2500, MiSeq or NextSeq.

In the case of this clonotype: Its specific antigen is unknown.

Overall study results and their limits: Whether the expanded NKG2C-expressing T cell clones were specific for HCMV antigens was left unclear. In several donors, the dominant CD3+CD56+NKG2C+ clonotypes ranked among the top 10 CD8+ clonotypes, making up about 1.0-7.0% of CD8+ T cells. Those dominant clonotypes were again the most abundant among CD3+CD56-NKG2C+ cells in a few donors, at roughly 25-60.1%.

To determine HCMV serostatus, a commercial ELISA kit was used to detect HCMV-specific IgG in serum. Peripheral blood mononuclear cells were isolated from blood by Ficoll density gradient centrifugation. The CDR3 runs 15 residues from the cysteine to the phenylalanine. The record lacks a DNA sequence. The sequencing machine was an Illumina HiSeq 2000. TCR beta cDNA libraries were prepared using 5'RACE template switching, which introduced a universal primer site and unique molecular identifiers. cDNA synthesis was primed from the TCR beta constant segment and was followed by two successive PCR amplification steps. Turning to the authors' computational methods: MIGEC handled demultiplexing of the reads and grouping by UMI, while MiTCR was used to assemble and quantify clonotypes. To exclude erroneous sequences, only TCR cDNA sequences supported by at least two reads were retained. The tcR package was used for downstream repertoire analysis, and clonotypes were matched between fractions using CDR3 nucleotide sequence together with V segment. VDJmatch was used to annotate antigen specificity against VDJdb, with one amino acid substitution allowed in CDR3. TCRdb reprocessed the public reads and reports one entry per CDR3 protein sequence, without DNA. The V and J calls and clone size are TCRdb's, not the authors'. The sample's own table lists approximately 110,000 distinct CDR3 sequences. The ten largest account for roughly 20% of the sample.

The sequencing input was blood T cells: a sorted CD56 or NKG2C T cell subset, CD4+ or CD8+ T cells, or bulk PBMC T cells (not recorded which). Recombination linked TRBV12-3 or TRBV12-4 to TRBJ2-1; TCRdb outputs TRBD1, but without DNA this stays unchecked. This receptor was taken from a woman aged 18 to 75 in good health. The CDR3 reads as follows: CASTDGQISYNEQFF.